The table lists the clone carrying this T cell receptor beta chain with many counts. These data are taken from a study of spatial heterogeneity in lung cancer. Across the study: Samples were obtained from some 72 donors, all untreated early-stage non-small cell lung cancer patients.

TCRdb re-called the 5' RACE reads through MiXCR, storing one row per CDR3 protein. The table has about 10,000 distinct CDR3 sequences, 20% to 25% seen once. The germline CDR1 and CDR2 sequences are DFQATT and SNEGSKA (reference sequence). There are 14 residues in the CDR3. V shed 5 bases, J shed 8 bases, and the junction held 13 bases outside the gene matches. The time point here: blood at routine non-recurrence follow-up after resection. Tumor, nontumor lung or frozen PBMC supplied whole RNA that was sequenced unsorted. The material was PBMCs, obtained at follow-up. This clonotype was sampled from a male donor with early-stage non-small cell lung cancer. This rearrangement joins TRBV20-1 to TRBJ1-1; 8 bases are a match to TRBD1. The CDR3 DNA reads as TGCAGTGCTTCCGGGACAGGTATCCTGGGGGAAGCTTTCTTT. Amino acids: CSASGTGILGEAFF.